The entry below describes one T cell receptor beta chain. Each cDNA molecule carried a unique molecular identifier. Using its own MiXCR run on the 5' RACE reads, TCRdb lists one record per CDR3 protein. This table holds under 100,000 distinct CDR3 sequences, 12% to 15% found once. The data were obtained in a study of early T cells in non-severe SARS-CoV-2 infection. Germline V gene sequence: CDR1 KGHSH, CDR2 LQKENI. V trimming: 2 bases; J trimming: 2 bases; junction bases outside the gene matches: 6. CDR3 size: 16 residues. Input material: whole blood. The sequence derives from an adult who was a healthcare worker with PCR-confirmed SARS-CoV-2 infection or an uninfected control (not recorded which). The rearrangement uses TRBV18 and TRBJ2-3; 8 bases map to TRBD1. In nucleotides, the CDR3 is TGTGCCAGCTCACCATTGGGGACAGGCCTCACAGATACGCAGTATTTT. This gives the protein CASSPLGTGLTDTQYF.